The 11 T cell receptor beta chains in this list originate from one sample, sequenced in a study of T cells after yellow fever vaccination. TCRdb processed the 5' RACE reads anew with MiXCR; each CDR3 protein has one entry. This table has roughly 160,000 distinct CDR3 sequences, around 9% appearing once. The sample consisted of CD8+ T cells sorted from PBMCs, taken 45 days after the yellow fever booster vaccination. The origin of the receptors is a man aged 18 to 29 who received the YFV17D yellow fever vaccine.

Many counts were recorded for this clonotype. CDR3 region: CASSFPGADQPQHF. CDR3 coding DNA: TGTGCCAGCAGTTTCCCAGGGGCCGATCAGCCCCAGCATTTT. This rearrangement joins TRBV27 to TRBJ1-5, with D maybe TRBD1 (6 bases). Trimming removed 3 bases from V and 5 bases from J, with 11 bases in between. Per germline, CDR1 MNHEY and CDR2 SMNVEV (reference sequence). The CDR3 loop spans 14 amino acids.

This sequence joins TRBV3-1 and TRBJ1-1; D possibly corresponds to TRBD1 (6 bases). Germline V gene lookup returns CDR1 LGHDT and CDR2 YNNKEL (reference sequence). This CDR3 contains 15 residues. Deletions cut 4 bases from V and 2 bases from J, with 14 bases between. This chain's CDR3 is CASSPWGGGNTEAFF. The CDR3 region has the DNA TGTGCCAGCAGCCCCTGGGGAGGGGGAAACACTGAAGCTTTCTTT.

The chain recombines TRBV27 with TRBJ2-7; D gene unclear. The CDR3 has 13 amino acids. Germline CDR1 MNHEY, CDR2 SMNVEV (reference sequence). V lost 1 base, J lost 1 base, and 5 bases lay in between. The CDR3, as DNA: TGTGCCAGCAGTTTATATCAGTCCTACGAGCAGTACTTC. Amino acids: CASSLYQSYEQYF.

The chain carries TRBV7-9 and TRBJ2-2; maybe TRBD1 (6 bases). CDR3 length: 16 amino acids. V was clipped by 4 bases and J by 3 bases, with 15 bases between them. Germline CDR1 and CDR2: SEHNR and FQNEAQ (reference sequence). The CDR3 nucleotides read TGTGCCAGCAGCTCGTCAACCGAGGGGGACACCGGGGAGCTGTTTTTT. This encodes CASSSSTEGDTGELFF.

This clonotype was seen only a few times. CDR3 protein: CSAFLAGGNKFF. In nucleotides, the CDR3 is TGCAGTGCCTTTCTAGCGGGGGGAAATAAGTTCTTC. The rearrangement uses TRBV20-1 and TRBJ2-1, with 11 bases identical to TRBD2. Per the germline V gene, CDR1 is DFQATT and CDR2 is SNEGSKA (reference sequence). This CDR3 spans 12 amino acids. J was trimmed by 14 bases and V by 6 bases; bases with no gene match: 9.

This clonotype came up a few times. The V gene is TRBV6-2 or TRBV6-3, the J gene TRBJ2-7; 11 bases agree with TRBD1. The germline gives CDR1 MNHEY, CDR2 SVGEGT. V lost 2 bases, J lost 7 bases, and 10 bases stayed unmatched. This CDR3 is built from 16 residues. Here the CDR3 DNA reads TGTGCCAGCAGTTACACCACAGGACAGGGGGCGCTTGAGCAGTACGTC. This translates into CASSYTTGQGALEQYV.

The rearrangement uses TRBV19 and TRBJ1-1, with 9 positions matching TRBD1. CDR3 length: 15 residues. After removal of 3 bases from V and 6 bases from J, the junction contained 8 bases not matched to a gene. Germline V gene data show CDR1 as LNHDA and CDR2 as SQIVND (reference sequence). The chain's CDR3 is CASSISGTGRSEAFF. CDR3 sequence (DNA): TGTGCCAGTAGTATCAGCGGGACAGGGAGGTCTGAAGCTTTCTTT.

This clonotype was seen a few times. The chain employs TRBV6-5 and TRBJ2-3, with D unresolved. Germline V gene data show CDR1 as MNHEY and CDR2 as SVGAGI. The CDR3 runs to 13 residues. Trimming took off 0 bases at V and 2 bases at J, with 3 bases between the two ends. Here the CDR3 DNA reads TGTGCCAGCAGTTACTCGGACACAGATACGCAGTATTTT. This translates into CASSYSDTDTQYF.

The CDR3 bases are TGTGCCAGCAGCTTGACCGAGTCTAGCACAGATACGCAGTATTTT. Translation gives CASSLTESSTDTQYF. The chain carries TRBV5-6 and TRBJ2-3; D is unresolved. CDR1 and CDR2 (germline): SGHDT, YYEEEE. Trimming stripped 1 base from V and 0 bases from J, with 9 bases between. There are 15 residues in the CDR3.

The sample holds a few counts of this clonotype. The chain uses TRBV6-2 or TRBV6-3 and TRBJ2-5, with 8 bases identical to TRBD1. The CDR3 covers 13 residues. V lost 10 bases, J lost 4 bases, and 8 bases stayed unmatched. In germline, CDR1 is MNHEY, CDR2 SVGEGT. The CDR3 is CATWTGRRETQYF. As DNA, the CDR3 is TGTGCCACCTGGACAGGGAGGAGAGAGACCCAGTACTTC.

V and J are TRBV4-3 and TRBJ2-7; 11 bases fit TRBD2. CDR1 and CDR2 (germline): LGHNA, YSLEER. Germline trimming cut 0 bases from V and 1 base from J; bases unmatched to any gene: 5. The length of the CDR3 is 17 residues. The CDR3 coding sequence is TGCGCCAGCAGCCAAGAAGGTCTAGCGGGGGGATCCTACGAGCAGTACTTC. This sequence encodes CASSQEGLAGGSYEQYF.